In its sample, the clone carrying this TCR beta chain was seen a few times. This sample is drawn from a study of blood T cell repertoires in COVID-19. The protocol was immunoSEQ multiplex PCR, while the TCRdb copy is restricted to in-frame clones and leaves out a portion. The profile shows around 260,000 clones, around 87% of them singletons. This CDR3 has 13 residues. Trimming shortened V by 2 bases and J by 7 bases, and 11 bases separated the two germline ends. This clonotype originated in a woman in her fifties or sixties with COVID-19, enrolled during active disease. Sequenced input: peripheral blood. This rearrangement joins TRBV12-3 or TRBV12-4 to TRBJ1-1; TRBD1 might be the D (6 bases). The CDR3 nucleotides read TGTGCCAGCAGTTTAAACAGGGACAATGAAGCTTTCTTT. This codes for CASSLNRDNEAFF.